Each of the 27 T cell receptor beta chains below was sequenced from the same sample in a study of monozygotic twins with inflammatory bowel disease. From the 5' RACE reads, TCRdb lists one entry per CDR3 protein and no DNA. In total, the table holds over 200,000 distinct CDR3 sequences. Sequenced input: blood. These receptors came from a human donor with ulcerative colitis or Crohn's disease, or a healthy co-twin of an affected twin (not recorded which).

The V gene is TRBV6-5, the J gene TRBJ1-2; absent DNA, TCRdb's TRBD1 call cannot be checked. There are 13 residues in the CDR3. Germline-derived CDR1 and CDR2 are MNHEY and SVGAGI. CDR3 sequence: CASSYMGHSGYTF.

The chain employs TRBV4-1 and TRBJ2-7; with no DNA, the TCRdb D assignment of TRBD1 cannot be verified. This CDR3 has 14 residues. From germline, CDR1 is MGHRA and CDR2 YSYEKL. CDR3: CASSQVGGRYEQYF.

The chain recombines TRBV12-3 or TRBV12-4 with TRBJ2-2; lacking DNA, the TRBD1 call made by TCRdb goes unchecked. CDR3 size: 16 residues. The CDR3 is CASSKTGQGVTGELFF.

This chain links TRBV5-5 with TRBJ2-7; TCRdb picks TRBD1, but there is no DNA to check that call. The germline gives CDR1 SGHKS, CDR2 YYEKEE (reference sequence). The length of the CDR3 is 15 residues. The CDR3 loop reads CASSDAGRGQLEQYF. Looking up the rest from reference TRBV5-5 and TRBJ2-7 gives the full variable domain: DAGVTQSPTHLIKTRGQQVTLRCSPISGHKSVSWYQQVLGQGPQFIFQYYEKEERGRGNFPDRFSARQFPNYSSELNVNALLLGDSALYLCASSDAGRGQLEQYFGPGTRLTVT.

The chain has TRBV7-9 and TRBJ1-1; with no DNA, the TCRdb D assignment of TRBD1 cannot be verified. The CDR3 length is 15 residues. Germline assignment: CDR1 SEHNR and CDR2 FQNEAQ (reference sequence). The CDR3 loop is CASSLVGTGVGEAFF. The variable domain in full, completed from reference TRBV7-9 and TRBJ1-1, reads DTGVSQNPRHKITKRGQNVTFRCDPISEHNRLYWYRQTLGQGPEFLTYFQNEAQLEKSRLLSDRFSAERPKGSFSTLEIQRTEQGDSAMYLCASSLVGTGVGEAFFGQGTRLTVV.

The CDR3 loop is CASMTLEETQYF. The rearrangement uses TRBV6-5 and TRBJ2-5. This CDR3 spans 12 amino acids. CDR1 is MNHEY, CDR2 SVGAGI, per germline.

This sequence joins TRBV20-1 and TRBJ1-5; TCRdb returns TRBD1, unconfirmable since there is no DNA. Germline CDR1 and CDR2: DFQATT and SNEGSKA (reference sequence). The CDR3 spans 13 residues. The CDR3: CSAKRQGGQPQHF.

The chain carries TRBV5-1 and TRBJ2-5; TCRdb lists TRBD1, though no DNA is available to test this call. CDR1 and CDR2 (germline): SGHRS, YFSETQ. The CDR3 has 15 amino acids. This CDR3 is CASSFSGTGQETQYF.

The chain recombines TRBV29-1 with TRBJ2-5; TCRdb gives TRBD1 as the D gene, but with no DNA this cannot be confirmed. The V gene's germline CDR1 is SQVTM and CDR2 ANQGSEA. The length of the CDR3 is 15 residues. The CDR3 protein is CSVEGGQGTGETQYF.

The V and J genes are TRBV5-1 and TRBJ2-7. The CDR3 runs 16 residues. Germline V lookup: CDR1 SGHRS, CDR2 YFSETQ. CDR3 sequence reads: CASSLDWTRSSYEQYF. Full variable domain (missing parts from reference TRBV5-1 and TRBJ2-7): KAGVTQTPRYLIKTRGQQVTLSCSPISGHRSVSWYQQTPGQGLQFLFEYFSETQRNKGNFPGRFSGRQFSNSRSEMNVSTLELGDSALYLCASSLDWTRSSYEQYFGPGTRLTVT.

The J gene is TRBJ1-3, the V gene TRBV12-3 or TRBV12-4; TCRdb proposes TRBD1, but this gene call is untestable without DNA. The CDR3 is made up of 15 amino acids. CDR3 sequence: CASSFQGSPGNTIYF.

The rearrangement links TRBV6-1 to TRBJ1-3. Per the germline V gene, CDR1 is MNHNS and CDR2 is SASEGT. The CDR3 is 20 amino acids. The CDR3 is CASSKLSRFLSDPTGNTIYF.

The V call is TRBV20-1, the J call TRBJ1-2. Germline V lookup: CDR1 DFQATT, CDR2 SNEGSKA (reference sequence). The CDR3 has 13 amino acids. This CDR3 reads CSARDWKAYGYTF.

V usage is TRBV29-1 and J usage is TRBJ2-5; the TRBD1 assignment by TCRdb is unverifiable without DNA. Germline lookup yields CDR1 SQVTM and CDR2 ANQGSEA. The CDR3 has 13 residues. The CDR3: CSGAKQGTETQYF.

The gene calls are TRBV15 and TRBJ1-2; TCRdb designates TRBD1, a call that cannot be tested without DNA. Looked up from germline, CDR1 is LNHNV and CDR2 is YYDKDF (reference sequence). The CDR3 is 15 residues long. CDR3 residues: CATSRDRGLNYGYTF.

The chain is built from TRBV5-1 and TRBJ1-1; TCRdb reports TRBD1, a call that lacks DNA to check it against. Germline V gene sequence: CDR1 SGHRS, CDR2 YFSETQ. The CDR3 totals 14 residues. CDR3 amino acids: CASSLTGRVTEAFF.

The J gene is TRBJ2-3, the V gene TRBV5-5; TCRdb's assignment of TRBD2 cannot be checked, as there is no DNA. This CDR3 region has 15 residues. Germline V gene sequence: CDR1 SGHKS, CDR2 YYEKEE (reference sequence). This CDR3 is CASSLESGGGDTQYF.

The gene calls are TRBV6-5 and TRBJ1-2; with no DNA, the TCRdb D assignment of TRBD1 cannot be verified. Germline-derived CDR1 and CDR2 are MNHEY and SVGAGI. CDR3 size: 18 residues. The CDR3 protein is CASSYSYPGHDSGYGYTF.

The V call is TRBV5-1, the J call TRBJ2-7. CDR3 length equals 13 residues. Germline CDR1 is SGHRS and CDR2 is YFSETQ. CDR3 amino acids: CASSLGKELEQYF.

The chain uses TRBV18 and TRBJ1-1; TCRdb's D gene call, TRBD1, goes unchecked for lack of DNA. Germline loops: CDR1 KGHSH, CDR2 LQKENI. This CDR3 has 15 amino acids. This chain's CDR3 is CASSGETGGNTEAFF.

The chain combines TRBV5-6 with TRBJ2-5; TCRdb's D call of TRBD1 is untestable without DNA. The germline V gene encodes CDR1 SGHDT and CDR2 YYEEEE. This CDR3 comprises 14 residues. CDR3 residues: CASSLVVGRETQYF.

The chain combines TRBV20-1 with TRBJ2-2; TCRdb proposes TRBD1, but this gene call is untestable without DNA. CDR1 and CDR2 from the germline V gene are DFQATT and SNEGSKA (reference sequence). The CDR3 is 14 amino acids. CDR3 amino acids: CSARDRGHTGELFF.

The rearrangement uses TRBV29-1 and TRBJ2-1; without DNA, the TCRdb call of TRBD1 cannot be checked. Germline V CDR1 and CDR2: SQVTM, ANQGSEA. The CDR3 covers 18 residues. CDR3 loop: CSVEDFRNPPGQLYEQFF.

This sequence joins TRBV6-5 and TRBJ1-2; TCRdb's D gene call, TRBD1, goes unchecked for lack of DNA. From germline, CDR1 is MNHEY and CDR2 SVGAGI. The CDR3 consists of 12 residues. This chain's CDR3 is CASRTGNYGYTF.

This rearrangement joins TRBV19 to TRBJ2-5; TCRdb designates TRBD1, a call that cannot be tested without DNA. This CDR3 is 13 amino acids long. CDR1 is LNHDA, CDR2 SQIVND, per germline (reference sequence). The CDR3 reads CASKSPGRETQYF.

The rearrangement uses TRBV6-6 and TRBJ1-5. The CDR3 is 12 amino acids. Germline CDR1 and CDR2: MNHNY and SVGAGI (reference sequence). The chain's CDR3 is CASSYLDQPQHF.

The genes are TRBV18 and TRBJ2-1; lacking DNA, the TRBD1 call made by TCRdb goes unchecked. The CDR3 sequence is 15 residues long. Germline V gene sequence: CDR1 KGHSH, CDR2 LQKENI. This CDR3 reads CASSPQGPPDNEQFF.